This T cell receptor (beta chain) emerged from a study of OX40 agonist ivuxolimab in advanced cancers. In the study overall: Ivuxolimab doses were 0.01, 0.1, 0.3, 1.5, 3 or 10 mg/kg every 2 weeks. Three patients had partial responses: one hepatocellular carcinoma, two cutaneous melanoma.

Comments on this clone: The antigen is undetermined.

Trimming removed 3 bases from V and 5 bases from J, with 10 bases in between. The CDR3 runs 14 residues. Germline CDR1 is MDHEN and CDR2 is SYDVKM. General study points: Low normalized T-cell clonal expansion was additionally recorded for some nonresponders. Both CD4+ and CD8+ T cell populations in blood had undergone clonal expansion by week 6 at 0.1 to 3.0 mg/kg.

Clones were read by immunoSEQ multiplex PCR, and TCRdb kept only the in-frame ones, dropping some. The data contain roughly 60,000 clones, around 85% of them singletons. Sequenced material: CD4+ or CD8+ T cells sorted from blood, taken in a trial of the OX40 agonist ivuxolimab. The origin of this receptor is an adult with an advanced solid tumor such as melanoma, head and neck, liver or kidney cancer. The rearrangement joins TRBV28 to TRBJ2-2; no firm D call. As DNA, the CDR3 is TGTGCCAGCAGTTTCGAACCTCGGACCGGGGAGCTGTTTTTT. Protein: CASSFEPRTGELFF.